This T cell receptor beta chain stems from a study of STAT5B mutations in CD4+ large granular lymphocyte leukemia. Here immunoSEQ multiplex PCR was the method, and the copy in TCRdb shows in-frame clones only, minus some. The data show 45,000 or so clones, just over 85% seen once. The CDR3 is 17 amino acids. The V gene end was trimmed by 5 bases and the J gene end by 0 bases; junction bases not matched to a gene: 4. Germline V CDR1 and CDR2: LNHDA, SQIVND (reference sequence). The chain carries TRBV19 and TRBJ2-6; 10 nucleotides match TRBD1. Input material: CD4+ T cells from blood buffy coats. This clonotype was obtained from a human donor in good health. The DNA of the CDR3 is TGTGCCAGTAGTGACCGGGACAGGGGCTCTGGGGCCAACGTCCTGACTTTC. This sequence encodes CASSDRDRGSGANVLTF.